This T cell receptor beta chain appears in the sequencing data of a study of regulatory T cells in long-lasting Graves disease. The CDR3 has 12 amino acids. Germline V gene lookup returns CDR1 SQVTM and CDR2 ANQGSEA. Trimming stripped 7 bases from V and 2 bases from J, with 11 bases between. Study-wide results and caveats: New patients shared 750 to 1,000 public clonotypes, fewer than the approximately 2,500 shared by persistent patients.

Assembly of TCR beta libraries relied on iRepertoire HTBI primers together with Arm-PCR of CDR3 regions. TCRdb fed the multiplex PCR reads into MiXCR, producing one record per CDR3 protein. The sample lists roughly 530,000 distinct CDR3 sequences; about 16% were seen once. As to time point: newly diagnosed GD, antithyroid drugs for less than 3 months. Preparation of the TCR library used RNA extracted from PBMCs. About this clonotype: What it binds is unknown.

A further study also used this sample, focusing on T cells in Graves' hyperthyroidism and ophthalmopathy. From that second work: Newly diagnosed hyperthyroidism, duration under 2 months, in patients aged 18 to 65. Blood also contained most expanded thyroid clonotypes above 0.001.

The specimen comprised peripheral blood mononuclear cells (PBMCs), sampled at new diagnosis, from a patient treated with antithyroid drugs. This sequence joins TRBV29-1 and TRBJ1-1; D gene unclear. The sequence was obtained from a woman aged 35-65 years with Graves disease. The CDR3 loop reads CSADNPNTEAFF. CDR3 coding DNA: TGCAGCGCTGACAATCCAAACACTGAAGCTTTCTTT.